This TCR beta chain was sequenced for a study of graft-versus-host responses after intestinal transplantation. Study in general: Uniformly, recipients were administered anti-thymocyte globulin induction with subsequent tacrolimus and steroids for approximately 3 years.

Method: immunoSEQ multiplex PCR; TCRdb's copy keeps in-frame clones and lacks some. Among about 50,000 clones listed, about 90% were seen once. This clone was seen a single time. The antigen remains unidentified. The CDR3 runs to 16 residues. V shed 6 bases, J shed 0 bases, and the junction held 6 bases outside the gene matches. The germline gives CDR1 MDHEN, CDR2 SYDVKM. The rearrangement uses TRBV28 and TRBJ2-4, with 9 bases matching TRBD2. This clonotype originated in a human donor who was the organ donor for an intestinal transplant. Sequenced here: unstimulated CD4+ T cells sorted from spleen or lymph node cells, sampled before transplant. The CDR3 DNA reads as TGTGCCAGCAGCCGACTAGCGGCCCTAGCCAAAAACATTCAGTACTTC. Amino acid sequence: CASSRLAALAKNIQYF.